The 20 T cell receptor beta chains given below trace back to one sample, sequenced in a study of regulatory T cells in long-lasting Graves disease. TCR beta libraries were built with iRepertoire HTBI primers and Arm-PCR of CDR3 regions. TCRdb fed the multiplex PCR reads into MiXCR, producing one record per CDR3 protein. The profile shows roughly 450,000 distinct CDR3 sequences, roughly a quarter of them singletons. Time point meaning: persistent/refractory GD, antithyroid drugs over 5 years with positive TRAb. Generation of the TCR library employed RNA extracted from PBMCs. Sequenced material: peripheral blood mononuclear cells (PBMCs), taken when the disease was refractory, from a patient treated with antithyroid drugs. Receptor source: a female donor with Graves disease.

This clonotype was seen a handful of times. V gene TRBV9 combines with J gene TRBJ1-5; 7 bases agree with TRBD1. Germline V CDR1 and CDR2: SGDLS, YYNGEE. The CDR3 loop spans 15 amino acids. The V segment lost 5 bases and the J segment 0 bases; nucleotides outside the gene matches: 5. The CDR3 region has the DNA TGTGCCAGCAGTCCAGGGGGATATAGCAATCAGCCCCAGCATTTT. Encoded protein: CASSPGGYSNQPQHF.

CDR3 region: CASSWGQSYNEQFF. CDR3 coding DNA: TGTGCCAGCAGTTGGGGGCAGAGCTACAATGAGCAGTTCTTC. The rearrangement joins TRBV28 to TRBJ2-1; a weak D match, TRBD1 (6 bases). Germline assignment: CDR1 MDHEN and CDR2 SYDVKM. Trimming cost V 4 bases and J 3 bases, with 10 bases left between them. The CDR3 loop spans 14 amino acids.

This clonotype has just a few counts. The chain couples TRBV19 to TRBJ1-1; no reliable D call. CDR1 and CDR2 from the germline V gene are LNHDA and SQIVND (reference sequence). The CDR3 covers 13 residues. V gave up 3 bases and J gave up 1 base, with 6 bases separating them. For the CDR3, the DNA is TGTGCCAGTAGTATGGCGCAGAACACTGAAGCTTTCTTT. This codes for CASSMAQNTEAFF.

V is TRBV7-9 and J is TRBJ1-1; a possible D gene is TRBD1 (5 bases). Germline V gene data show CDR1 as SEHNR and CDR2 as FQNEAQ (reference sequence). The CDR3 totals 13 residues. Trimming stripped 5 bases from V and 6 bases from J, with 13 bases between. The CDR3 coding sequence is TGTGCCAGCAGCCCAGGTCGGGACGCTGAAGCTTTCTTT. As protein: CASSPGRDAEAFF.

Regarding this clonotype: Given the absence of the conserved phenylalanine or tryptophan at the CDR3 end, a read error is likely. The CDR3 loop reads CASSPADSGNTIYL. CDR3 in DNA: TGTGCCAGCAGTCCAGCCGACTCTGGAAACACCATATATTTG. This chain uses TRBV6-1 with TRBJ1-3; no clear D. The germline V gene has CDR1 MNHNS and CDR2 SASEGT. The CDR3 is 14 residues long. Trimming shortened V by 5 bases and J by 0 bases, and 8 bases separated the two germline ends.

There are a few counts of this clonotype. CDR3 protein: CASSPSRDLQPQHF. CDR3 sequence (DNA): TGTGCCAGCAGCCCATCCAGGGATTTGCAGCCCCAGCATTTT. V usage is TRBV28 and J usage is TRBJ1-5; D is perhaps TRBD1 (5 bases). This CDR3 is built from 14 residues. Germline loops: CDR1 MDHEN, CDR2 SYDVKM. V lost 6 bases and J lost 7, with 16 bases in between.

The sample holds a few counts of this clonotype. The V gene is TRBV19, the J gene TRBJ2-4; the D gene is possibly TRBD1 (6 bases). The CDR3 consists of 18 residues. V was trimmed by 3 bases and J by 0 bases, leaving 18 bases between them. Germline V lookup: CDR1 LNHDA, CDR2 SQIVND (reference sequence). The DNA for the CDR3 is TGTGCCAGTAGTATGACCCCCGGACAGACCAGAGCCAAAAACATTCAGTACTTC. Amino acid sequence: CASSMTPGQTRAKNIQYF.

This clonotype was detected a few times. This chain connects TRBV20-1 to TRBJ2-1; 11 nucleotides agree with TRBD2. Germline CDR1 and CDR2: DFQATT and SNEGSKA (reference sequence). V lost 1 base to trimming and J lost 3 bases; unmatched junction nucleotides: 5. This CDR3 is 16 amino acids long. For the CDR3, the DNA is TGCAGTGCTAGAGCTAGCGGGAGGATGCGCTACAATGAGCAGTTCTTC. This translates into CSARASGRMRYNEQFF.

This clonotype came up a few times. This sequence joins TRBV30 and TRBJ1-2, with D possibly TRBD1 on 6 matching bases. The V end was cut by 4 bases, the J end by 4 bases, with 19 bases between. Germline V CDR1 and CDR2: GTSNPN, SVGIG (reference sequence). The CDR3 covers 15 residues. CDR3 in DNA: TGTGCCTGGAATGTGCGAGGGACAAACCCCTATGGCTACACCTTC. This gives the protein CAWNVRGTNPYGYTF.

Only a few counts were recorded for this clonotype. The rearrangement uses TRBV2 and TRBJ2-2; D perhaps matches TRBD1 (6 bases). The CDR3 loop spans 15 amino acids. Deletions cut 3 bases from V and 6 bases from J, with 14 bases between. Per germline, CDR1 SNHLY and CDR2 FYNNEI. This chain's CDR3 is CASSDRQGYSGELFF. The CDR3 DNA reads TGTGCCAGCAGTGATCGGCAGGGGTATTCCGGGGAGCTGTTTTTT.

This clonotype came up a few times. The V gene is TRBV6-5, the J gene TRBJ1-1; D is ambiguous. The ends were cut back, 3 bases at V and 4 bases at J, with 9 bases in the middle. The CDR3 runs to 13 residues. Per the germline V gene, CDR1 is MNHEY and CDR2 is SVGAGI. CDR3 protein: CASSYPGSTEAFF. CDR3 DNA sequence: TGTGCCAGCAGTTATCCGGGGAGCACTGAAGCTTTCTTT.

This clonotype has a handful of counts. An end of the junction does not agree with germline; a read error may underlie this. The V gene is TRBV6-1, the J gene TRBJ1-4, with 7 bases that match TRBD1. The CDR3 runs to 15 residues. The germline V gene encodes CDR1 MNHNS and CDR2 SASEGT. CDR3 residues: CASSPEEGANGKLFF. The CDR3 DNA reads TGTGCCAGCAGCCCCGAGGAGGGGGCTAATGGAAAACTGTTTTTT.

The chain links TRBV6-1 to TRBJ2-1; 12 nucleotides line up with TRBD2. This CDR3 comprises 17 residues. J lost 7 bases, V lost 6 bases, and 13 bases had no gene match. Germline CDR1 MNHNS, CDR2 SASEGT. The CDR3 DNA reads as TGTGCCAGCAGGGGTTCTTCTAGCGGGAGGGTTGGTAATGAGCAGTTCTTC. It encodes CASRGSSSGRVGNEQFF.

The chain carries TRBV7-8 and TRBJ2-1; 7 nucleotides agree with TRBD1. Germline V lookup: CDR1 SGHVS, CDR2 FQNEAQ. After removal of 1 base from V and 8 bases from J, the junction contained 11 bases not matched to a gene. This CDR3 is built from 16 residues. CDR3 DNA: TGTGCCAGCAGCTTAGGTCTGGGACAGATTATTGATGAGCAGTTCTTC. Amino acids: CASSLGLGQIIDEQFF.

The sample holds many counts of this clonotype. This sequence joins TRBV6-1 and TRBJ1-1, with 7 bases lining up with TRBD1. Germline V gene lookup returns CDR1 MNHNS and CDR2 SASEGT. There are 13 residues in the CDR3. V shed 6 bases, J shed 7 bases, and the junction held 8 bases outside the gene matches. CDR3 bases: TGTGCCAGCAGCCTGAAGAGGGGGCGTGAAGCTTTCTTT. This sequence encodes CASSLKRGREAFF.

This clonotype was detected ten times or more. The J gene is TRBJ2-5, the V gene TRBV7-6, with 11 bases matching TRBD1. V lost 5 bases, J lost 4 bases, and 3 bases stayed unmatched. The CDR3 totals 14 residues. In germline, CDR1 is SGHVS, CDR2 FNYEAQ. DNA of the CDR3: TGTGCCAGCAGCCCCGGGACAGGGGGAGAGACCCAGTACTTC. Amino acids: CASSPGTGGETQYF.

This clonotype was recorded a few times. Just one base apart from a much larger clone, this may be a read error. The CDR3 region is CASSTGTVYGCTF. The DNA of the CDR3 is TGTGCCAGCAGTACCGGGACCGTCTATGGCTGCACCTTC. V usage is TRBV7-3 and J usage is TRBJ1-2, with a weak D call TRBD1 (5 bases). This CDR3 has 13 amino acids. The germline CDR1 and CDR2 sequences are SGHTA and FQGTGA.

This clonotype turned up a few times. V and J are TRBV19 and TRBJ1-5, with 10 bases fitting TRBD1. The junction had 9 bases not matched to a gene; V was cut back by 7 bases and J by 6 bases. Germline V gives CDR1 LNHDA, CDR2 SQIVND (reference sequence). The CDR3 consists of 15 residues. This chain's CDR3 is CASTVDRGRVQPQHF. The DNA for the CDR3 is TGTGCCAGTACCGTCGACAGGGGGCGAGTTCAGCCCCAGCATTTT.

Points on this clonotype: Lacking the conserved final phenylalanine or tryptophan, this CDR3 likely reflects a read error. J is TRBJ1-5 and V is TRBV2; D is unresolved. The CDR3 is 16 residues long. V lost 4 bases and J 2 bases, leaving 15 bases between the germline ends. From germline, CDR1 is SNHLY and CDR2 FYNNEI. The CDR3 sequence: CASSGPMGLRNQPQHS. CDR3 nucleotide sequence: TGTGCCAGCAGTGGCCCTATGGGTCTTCGCAATCAGCCCCAGCATTCT.

To note about this clonotype: This sequence may be a read error, since a much larger clone differs from it by one base. V and J are TRBV20-1 and TRBJ1-1; tentative D call: TRBD1 (6 bases). The CDR3 covers 16 residues. Germline values: CDR1 DFQATT, CDR2 SNEGSKA (reference sequence). CDR3 loop: CSAKPRGGLGGTEALF. The DNA for the CDR3 is TGCAGTGCTAAACCCCGCGGGGGTCTGGGGGGCACTGAAGCTCTCTTT.